This T cell receptor (beta chain) stems from a study of T cell repertoires in aging, cancer and after chemotherapy. The overall study: Donors were grouped into six age bands spanning 30 or younger through 70 or older. Around 8.8 million TCR reads were in the whole dataset. Pre- and post-chemotherapy samples were paired from glioblastoma patients treated with temozolomide-based therapy.

V shed 5 bases and J 3 bases; nucleotides not matched to a gene: 8. CDR1 and CDR2 (germline): MDHEN, SYDVKM. CDR3 size: 15 residues. A mixed TRB-A/B primer pool amplified rearranged TRB by multiplex touch-down PCR. TCRdb re-derived calls from the multiplex PCR reads in MiXCR, one entry per CDR3 protein. The sample holds about 1,000 distinct CDR3 sequences, approximately 49% seen once. The template was genomic DNA from peripheral blood, not RNA. The sequence was obtained from a human donor with a solid tumor. The donor label of this sample is uncertain. Sequenced sample: blood. The V and J genes are TRBV28 and TRBJ2-5; TRBD1 agrees at 8 bases. CDR3 amino acids: CASSPYRDRKETQYF. In DNA form, the CDR3 reads TGTGCCAGCAGTCCCTATCGGGACAGGAAAGAGACCCAGTACTTC.